These 2 T cell receptor beta chains came from one sample sequenced in a study of T cell responses to AZD1222 COVID-19 vaccine. Profiling relied on immunoSEQ multiplex PCR, and the TCRdb table lists in-frame clones only, not all of them. The table records more than 85,000 clones, around 90% of them present only once. This specimen consisted of peripheral blood, obtained 28 days after the second AZD1222 dose. The receptors were sampled from an adult who received the AZD1222 COVID-19 vaccine.

The rearrangement joins TRBV18 to TRBJ1-1, with D unclear. This CDR3 comprises 12 residues. V shed 2 bases and J shed 10 bases, with 11 bases lying between them. CDR1 KGHSH and CDR2 LQKENI come from the germline V gene. CDR3 sequence reads: CASSPEAGGAFF. The DNA of the CDR3 is TGTGCCAGCTCACCAGAAGCCGGAGGAGCTTTCTTT.

The chain recombines TRBV5-6 with TRBJ2-1, with 7 nucleotides matching TRBD2. V shed 4 bases, J shed 9 bases, and the junction held 7 bases outside the gene matches. The CDR3 covers 13 residues. Germline loops: CDR1 SGHDT, CDR2 YYEEEE. In DNA, the CDR3 is TGTGCCAGCAGCCTCTGGACTAGTTTTGAGCAGTTCTTC. Its protein product is CASSLWTSFEQFF. The full variable domain, rest sourced from reference TRBV5-6 and TRBJ2-1, is DAGVTQSPTHLIKTRGQQVTLRCSPKSGHDTVSWYQQALGQGPQFIFQYYEEEERQRGNFPDRFSGHQFPNYSSELNVNALLLGDSALYLCASSLWTSFEQFFGPGTRLTVL.